Listed below are T cell receptor beta chains from one sample, sequenced in a study of T cell responses to AZD1222 COVID-19 vaccine. TCRdb's table, derived via immunoSEQ multiplex PCR, lists solely in-frame clones and lacks some. The sample lists roughly 75,000 clones; 65% to 85% were seen once. The sample in question was peripheral blood, obtained on day 0 of AZD1222 vaccination. The receptors derive from an adult in good health. CDR3s leave out the opening cysteine and the closing phenylalanine or tryptophan.

v_gene: TRBV28; j_gene: TRBJ1-1; CDR3aa: ASRQGRDGHTEAF
v_gene: TRBV6-6; j_gene: TRBJ1-6; CDR3aa: ASRPGPQYNSPLH
v_gene: TRBV6-5; j_gene: TRBJ2-2; CDR3aa: ASSRTGPNTGELF
v_gene: TRBV27; j_gene: TRBJ1-3; CDR3aa: ASSLSGQARNTIY
v_gene: TRBV30; j_gene: TRBJ2-4; CDR3aa: AWARGGLPLISKNIQY
v_gene: TRBV4-1; j_gene: TRBJ1-5; CDR3aa: ASSFDGTGNQPQH
v_gene: TRBV11-2; j_gene: TRBJ1-6; CDR3aa: ASSLTGSPLH
v_gene: TRBV2; j_gene: TRBJ1-1; CDR3aa: ASIIMGANTEAF
v_gene: TRBV7-9; j_gene: TRBJ1-6; CDR3aa: ASSPGGGQNSPLH
v_gene: TRBV28; j_gene: TRBJ1-2; CDR3aa: ASRPFDSSNYGYT
v_gene: TRBV2; j_gene: TRBJ2-4; CDR3aa: ASSEALRIRGRAKNIQY
v_gene: TRBV19; j_gene: TRBJ1-5; CDR3aa: ASSIDVRWNQPQH
v_gene: TRBV7-9; j_gene: TRBJ1-2; CDR3aa: ASSSPPFVVDT
v_gene: TRBV6-6; j_gene: TRBJ2-7; CDR3aa: ASSYSEGYEQY
v_gene: TRBV5-4; j_gene: TRBJ2-2; CDR3aa: ASSSTGNTGELF
v_gene: TRBV5-1; j_gene: TRBJ2-5; CDR3aa: ASSLGNTRETQY
v_gene: TRBV3-1/TRBV3-2; j_gene: TRBJ1-2; CDR3aa: ASSRNTGIGYGYT
v_gene: TRBV5-1; j_gene: TRBJ2-5; CDR3aa: ASSREGWMEETQY
v_gene: TRBV2; j_gene: TRBJ1-6; CDR3aa: ASRTGGGRSYNSPLH
v_gene: TRBV2; j_gene: TRBJ1-2; CDR3aa: ASMKGAAYGYT
v_gene: TRBV5-1; j_gene: TRBJ1-6; CDR3aa: ASSLAGDLGSPLH